The following is a TCR beta chain sequence with its context. Its target is unknown. The record originates from a study of post-analysis software for immune sequencing data. Study results and limitations: By F measure, strong co-clustering occurred among samples prepared in the same batch.

Unique molecular identifiers tagged the TCR beta cDNA libraries. Between roughly 1 and 10 million T cells gave rise to roughly 0.5 million cDNA molecules. TCRdb fed the PCR reads into MiXCR, producing one record per CDR3 protein. The table shows 700,000 to 800,000 distinct CDR3 sequences, with roughly 29% occurring only once. The TCR comes from a girl aged 5 to 17 with multiple sclerosis. Sequenced sample: blood.

The DNA for the CDR3 is TGCAGTGCTTCGCCAGGTCATAGCAATCAGCCCCAGCATTTT. This codes for CSASPGHSNQPQHF. J is TRBJ1-5 and V is TRBV20-1; D is unclear. The CDR3 covers 14 residues. V lost 5 bases, J lost 0 bases, and 11 bases lay in between. Looked up from germline, CDR1 is DFQATT and CDR2 is SNEGSKA (reference sequence).